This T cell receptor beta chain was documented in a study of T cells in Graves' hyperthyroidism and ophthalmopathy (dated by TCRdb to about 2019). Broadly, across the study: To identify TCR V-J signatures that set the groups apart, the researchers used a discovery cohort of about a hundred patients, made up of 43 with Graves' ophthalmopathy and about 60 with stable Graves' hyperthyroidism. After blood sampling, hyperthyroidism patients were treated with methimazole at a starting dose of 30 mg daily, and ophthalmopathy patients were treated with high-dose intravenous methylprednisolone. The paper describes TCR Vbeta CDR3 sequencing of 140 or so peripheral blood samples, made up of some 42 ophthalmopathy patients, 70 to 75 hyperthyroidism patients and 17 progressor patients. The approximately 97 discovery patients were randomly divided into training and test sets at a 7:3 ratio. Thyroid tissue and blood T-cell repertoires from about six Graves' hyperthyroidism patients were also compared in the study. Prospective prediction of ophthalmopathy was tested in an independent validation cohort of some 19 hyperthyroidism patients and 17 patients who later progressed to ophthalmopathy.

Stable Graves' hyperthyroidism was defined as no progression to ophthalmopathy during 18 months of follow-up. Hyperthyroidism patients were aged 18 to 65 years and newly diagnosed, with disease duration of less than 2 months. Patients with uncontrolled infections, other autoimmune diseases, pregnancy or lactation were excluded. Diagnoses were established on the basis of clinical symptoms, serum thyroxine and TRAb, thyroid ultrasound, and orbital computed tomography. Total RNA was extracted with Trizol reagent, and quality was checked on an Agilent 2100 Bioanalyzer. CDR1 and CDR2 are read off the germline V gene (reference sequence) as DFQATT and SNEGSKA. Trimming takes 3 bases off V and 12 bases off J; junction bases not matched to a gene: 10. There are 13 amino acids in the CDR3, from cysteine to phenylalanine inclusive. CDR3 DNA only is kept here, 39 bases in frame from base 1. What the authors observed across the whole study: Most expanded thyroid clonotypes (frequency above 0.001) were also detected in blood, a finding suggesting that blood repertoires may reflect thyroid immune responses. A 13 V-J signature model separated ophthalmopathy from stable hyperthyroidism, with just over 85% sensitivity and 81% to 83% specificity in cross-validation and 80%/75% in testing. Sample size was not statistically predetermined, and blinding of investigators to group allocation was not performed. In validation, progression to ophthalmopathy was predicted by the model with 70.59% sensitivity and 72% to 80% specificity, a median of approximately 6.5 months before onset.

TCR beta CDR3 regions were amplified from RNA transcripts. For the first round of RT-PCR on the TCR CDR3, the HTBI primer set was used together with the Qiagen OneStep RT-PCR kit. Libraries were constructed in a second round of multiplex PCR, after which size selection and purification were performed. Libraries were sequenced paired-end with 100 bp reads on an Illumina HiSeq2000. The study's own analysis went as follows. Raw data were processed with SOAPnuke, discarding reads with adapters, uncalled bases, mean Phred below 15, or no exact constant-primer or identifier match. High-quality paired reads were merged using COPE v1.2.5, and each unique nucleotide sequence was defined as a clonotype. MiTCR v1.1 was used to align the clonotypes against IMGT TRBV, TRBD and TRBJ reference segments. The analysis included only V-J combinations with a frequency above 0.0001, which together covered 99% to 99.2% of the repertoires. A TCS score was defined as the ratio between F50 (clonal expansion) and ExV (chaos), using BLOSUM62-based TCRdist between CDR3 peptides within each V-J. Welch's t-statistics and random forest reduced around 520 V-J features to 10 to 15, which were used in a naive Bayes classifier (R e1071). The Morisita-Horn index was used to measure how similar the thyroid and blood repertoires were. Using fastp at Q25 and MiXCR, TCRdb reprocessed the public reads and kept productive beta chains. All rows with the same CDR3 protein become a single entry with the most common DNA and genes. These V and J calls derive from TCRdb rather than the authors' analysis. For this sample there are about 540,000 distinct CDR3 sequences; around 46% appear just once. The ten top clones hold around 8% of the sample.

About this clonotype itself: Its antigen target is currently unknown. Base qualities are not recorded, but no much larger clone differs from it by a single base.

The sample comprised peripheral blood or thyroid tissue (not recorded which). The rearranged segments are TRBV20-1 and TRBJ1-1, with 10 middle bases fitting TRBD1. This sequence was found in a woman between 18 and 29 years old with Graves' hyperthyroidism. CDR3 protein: CSASDRDRGATFF. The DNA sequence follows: TGCAGTGCTAGTGACAGGGACAGGGGCGCAACTTTCTTT.